These 5 T cell receptor beta chains were sequenced from one sample in a study of beta chain features in type 1 diabetes. General observations from the study: Significant though moderate, a shortening of TCRB CDR3s appeared in all four CD4+ subsets of Type 1 diabetes patients.

The whole isolated RNA underwent reverse transcription, so sequencing captured expressed TCRB transcripts. Clones were read by immunoSEQ multiplex PCR, and TCRdb kept only the in-frame ones, dropping some. The data hold more than 250,000 clones, with about 20% observed a single time. Their recognized antigens are unknown. Sample: naive CD4+ T cells from blood. These receptors were collected from a middle-aged woman with type 1 diabetes.

V usage is TRBV5-4 and J usage is TRBJ2-6; 9 nucleotides line up with TRBD1. Trimming cost V 3 bases and J 2 bases; bases outside gene matches: 6. CDR1 SGHNT and CDR2 YYREEE come from the germline V gene (reference sequence). The CDR3 is 17 amino acids. The CDR3 DNA sequence: TGTGCCAGCAGCTGGGACAGGGCAGGGCCTGGGGCCAACGTCCTGACTTTC. This translates into CASSWDRAGPGANVLTF.

This clone was seen a handful of times. The CDR3 coding sequence is TGCAGTGCTATCAGGGACAGGCCCCAGCATTTT. Translated: CSAIRDRPQHF. The chain combines TRBV20-1 with TRBJ1-5; 7 positions agree with TRBD1. CDR3 size: 11 residues. From germline, CDR1 is DFQATT and CDR2 SNEGSKA (reference sequence). V trimming: 4 bases; J trimming: 9 bases; junction bases outside the gene matches: 3.

The chain carries TRBV5-1 and TRBJ2-1; 9 bases are a match to TRBD1. The germline V gene has CDR1 SGHRS and CDR2 YFSETQ. The J segment lost 7 bases and the V segment lost 2 bases, leaving 4 bases of the junction unmatched. The CDR3 spans 14 residues. CDR3 in DNA: TGCGCCAGCAGCTTAGGGGACAGGGAGAATGAGCAGTTCTTC. Encoded protein: CASSLGDRENEQFF.

The CDR3 protein is CASSLQTGSYNEQFF. CDR3 in DNA: TGTGCCAGCTCACTCCAGACAGGGTCTTACAATGAGCAGTTCTTC. The genes are TRBV18 and TRBJ2-1; 7 nucleotides match TRBD1. Germline CDR1 reads KGHSH; CDR2 reads LQKENI. V lost 4 bases and J lost 4; bases outside the gene matches: 7. The CDR3 is 15 amino acids.

The rearrangement links TRBV29-1 to TRBJ2-1; no clear D. The germline V gene encodes CDR1 SQVTM and CDR2 ANQGSEA. There are 11 residues in the CDR3. V was pared by 4 bases and J by 5 bases, with 6 bases between. The CDR3 reads CSVALDNEQFF. The CDR3 region has the DNA TGCAGCGTTGCTCTAGACAATGAGCAGTTCTTC.